The 22 T cell receptor beta chains given below trace back to one sample, sequenced in a study of Graves' ophthalmopathy and Graves' hyperthyroidism. Using RNA transcripts, the TCR beta CDR3 regions were amplified. RT-PCR in the first round used HTBI primers; a second-round multiplex PCR followed. TCRdb redid the calling of the multiplex PCR reads with MiXCR, one entry per CDR3 protein. Of a few hundred thousand distinct CDR3 sequences listed, 15% to 17% are singletons. Source material: peripheral blood. Receptor source: a woman aged 18-29 years with stable Graves' hyperthyroidism.

This clonotype was seen ten or more times. CDR3 amino acids: CASSLRSLMNTEAFF. In DNA form, the CDR3 reads TGTGCCAGCAGCTTACGGTCCCTCATGAACACTGAAGCTTTCTTT. This chain joins TRBV7-8 and TRBJ1-1; D remains unclear. CDR3 length: 15 residues. V lost 2 bases to trimming and J lost 0 bases, with 10 bases between them. CDR1 and CDR2 (germline): SGHVS, FQNEAQ.

The chain recombines TRBV3-1 with TRBJ2-5; D could derive from TRBD1 or TRBD2 (5 bases each). CDR3 length: 15 amino acids. Germline lookup yields CDR1 LGHDT and CDR2 YNNKEL (reference sequence). V lost 0 bases to trimming and J lost 1 base, with 9 bases between them. The CDR3, as DNA: TGTGCCAGCAGCCAAGATATGGGGGTCCAAGAGACCCAGTACTTC. As protein: CASSQDMGVQETQYF.

In this sample, this clonotype turned up a few times. J is TRBJ1-5 and V is TRBV12-5; a weak D match, TRBD1 (6 bases). The CDR3 is 16 amino acids. The V and J ends lost 5 bases and 1 base respectively, with 15 bases between them. In germline, CDR1 is LGHNT, CDR2 FRNRAP. The CDR3: CASGPMGAPSNQPQHF. In DNA, the CDR3 is TGTGCTAGTGGTCCGATGGGGGCGCCGAGCAATCAGCCCCAGCATTTT.

The table lists this clonotype with many counts. The V call is TRBV6-5, the J call TRBJ1-2; D is unresolved. V was pared by 0 bases and J by 3 bases, with 11 bases between. CDR3 length: 15 amino acids. Per germline, CDR1 MNHEY and CDR2 SVGAGI. This chain's CDR3 is CASSYSNGNYYGYTF. The CDR3 DNA sequence: TGTGCCAGCAGTTACTCGAATGGGAACTACTATGGCTACACCTTC.

Ten or more counts support this clonotype. The chain combines TRBV6-1 with TRBJ2-5; the match to TRBD2 covers 8 bases. From germline, CDR1 is MNHNS and CDR2 SASEGT. Trimming cost V 8 bases and J 5 bases; bases outside gene matches: 10. The CDR3 totals 14 residues. The CDR3 loop is CASARSGGSETQYF. Here the CDR3 DNA reads TGTGCCAGCGCGAGGAGCGGGGGTTCGGAGACCCAGTACTTC.

Turning to this clonotype: This clone may be a read error of a much larger clone one base away. The V and J genes are TRBV7-2 and TRBJ2-2, with D hard to call. Trimming took 1 base from V and 1 from J, leaving 4 bases between them. The CDR3 is 14 residues long. The germline V gene encodes CDR1 SGHTA and CDR2 FQGNSA. The CDR3: CASSLGVNTGELFF. The CDR3 nucleotides are TGTGCCAGCAGCTTAGGGGTGAACACCGGGGAGCTGTTTTTT.

This clonotype was recorded many times. The V and J genes are TRBV5-1 and TRBJ1-1; tentative D call: TRBD1 (5 bases). The CDR3 sequence is 14 residues long. The V gene's germline CDR1 is SGHRS and CDR2 YFSETQ. Trimming took 3 bases from V and 2 from J, leaving 11 bases between them. The CDR3 DNA sequence: TGCGCCAGCAGCTCGGCACAGGTTAACACTGAAGCTTTCTTT. Amino acid sequence: CASSSAQVNTEAFF. Variable domain in full (rest from reference TRBV5-1 and TRBJ1-1): KAGVTQTPRYLIKTRGQQVTLSCSPISGHRSVSWYQQTPGQGLQFLFEYFSETQRNKGNFPGRFSGRQFSNSRSEMNVSTLELGDSALYLCASSSAQVNTEAFFGQGTRLTVV.

This clonotype was seen ten or more times. The CDR3 sequence: CASSSAQGDPFMNTEAFF. The CDR3 nucleotides read TGTGCCAGCAGTTCCGCGCAGGGGGACCCTTTTATGAACACTGAAGCTTTCTTT. The chain employs TRBV12-3 or TRBV12-4 and TRBJ1-1; 7 positions match TRBD1. V lost 4 bases, J lost 0 bases, and 14 bases stayed unmatched. CDR3 length: 18 residues.

This clonotype was picked up many times. The V gene is TRBV3-1, the J gene TRBJ1-3; no clear D gene. Germline assignment: CDR1 LGHDT and CDR2 YNNKEL (reference sequence). The V and J ends lost 8 bases and 7 bases respectively, with 15 bases between them. This CDR3 is 13 amino acids long. For the CDR3, the DNA is TGTGCCAGCCAGCCGCGTGCCGGTAACACCATATATTTT. Translated, it gives CASQPRAGNTIYF.

This clonotype occurred many times. J is TRBJ1-1 and V is TRBV12-3 or TRBV12-4; no reliable D call. The CDR3 has 12 residues. V was pared by 10 bases and J by 10 bases, with 19 bases between. The CDR3 here is CATKAGEGRAFF. The CDR3 bases are TGTGCCACTAAGGCAGGAGAAGGGAGAGCTTTCTTT.

The table lists this clonotype with many counts. The V gene is TRBV7-8, the J gene TRBJ2-7; TRBD2 might be the D (5 bases). With 1 base removed from V and 5 bases from J, the gap between germline ends came to 15 bases. Germline CDR1 is SGHVS and CDR2 is FQNEAQ. This CDR3 has 15 amino acids. The CDR3 here is CASSLGPGLEHEQYF. The CDR3 coding sequence is TGTGCCAGCAGCTTAGGTCCGGGGTTGGAGCACGAGCAGTACTTC.

This clonotype was seen more than once but under ten times. Relative to the germline gene, one junction end is altered; a read error may explain this. This chain links TRBV12-3 or TRBV12-4 with TRBJ2-4; possibly TRBD2 for D (6 bases). This CDR3 has 15 amino acids. The chain's CDR3 is CASSFTSLAKNIKNF. CDR3 DNA sequence: TGTGCCAGCAGTTTTACTAGCCTAGCCAAAAACATTAAGAACTTC.

This clonotype was observed at least ten times. This rearrangement joins TRBV7-2 to TRBJ1-6; D might be TRBD1 (5 bases). CDR1 SGHTA and CDR2 FQGNSA come from the germline V gene. The CDR3 sequence is 13 residues long. V lost 1 base and J 9 bases, leaving 7 bases between the germline ends. CDR3 amino acids: CASSLGQTSPLHF. In DNA form, the CDR3 reads TGTGCCAGCAGCTTAGGACAGACTTCACCCCTCCACTTT.

The chain couples TRBV4-1 to TRBJ2-2; 8 bases are a match to TRBD2. This CDR3 contains 15 residues. Germline assignment: CDR1 MGHRA and CDR2 YSYEKL. The V and J ends lost 3 bases and 0 bases, in that order; junction bases with no gene match: 0. The CDR3 here is CASSQRGANTGELFF. Written as DNA, the CDR3 is TGCGCCAGCAGCCAGCGGGGGGCGAACACCGGGGAGCTGTTTTTT.

There are many counts of this clonotype. The chain uses TRBV28 and TRBJ2-7; 7 nucleotides line up with TRBD1. V lost 6 bases to trimming and J lost 6 bases; unmatched junction nucleotides: 8. Germline V gives CDR1 MDHEN, CDR2 SYDVKM. The CDR3 is 13 amino acids. The CDR3 loop reads CASRTEGAAEQYF. The CDR3 nucleotides are TGTGCCAGCAGAACTGAGGGGGCGGCCGAGCAGTACTTC.

In this sample, this clonotype turned up a few times. The V call is TRBV29-1, the J call TRBJ1-1, with D possibly TRBD1 on 6 matching bases. The CDR3 consists of 13 residues. CDR1 and CDR2 (germline): SQVTM, ANQGSEA. Trimming pared 4 bases from V and 4 bases from J, leaving 13 bases between. The chain's CDR3 is CSVGPGDSTEAFF. Here the CDR3 DNA reads TGCAGCGTTGGGCCAGGGGATTCCACTGAAGCTTTCTTT.

This clonotype has a count of ten or more. The gene calls are TRBV7-9 and TRBJ2-7; D is unresolved. The CDR3 totals 14 residues. The V gene lost 11 bases and the J gene lost 0 bases, with 17 bases spanning the gap. Germline CDR1 and CDR2: SEHNR and FQNEAQ (reference sequence). The CDR3 loop reads CAGTTGPASYEQYF. The CDR3 DNA follows: TGTGCCGGAACAACCGGGCCGGCCTCCTACGAGCAGTACTTC.

Only a few counts were recorded for this clonotype. The gene calls are TRBV28 and TRBJ2-5; possible D gene TRBD2, 5 bases. V was shortened by 6 bases and J by 0 bases, with 14 bases between the two germline ends. The germline gives CDR1 MDHEN, CDR2 SYDVKM. This CDR3 is built from 15 residues. The CDR3 loop reads CASSPRGSYQETQYF. CDR3 DNA: TGTGCCAGCAGCCCCCGGGGTTCGTACCAAGAGACCCAGTACTTC.

This clonotype was detected many times. Here the CDR3 reads CASSFGQGGGNTIYF. The CDR3 bases are TGTGCCAGCAGTTTCGGACAGGGCGGTGGAAACACCATATATTTT. The chain recombines TRBV12-3 or TRBV12-4 with TRBJ1-3, with 8 bases that match TRBD1. With V trimmed by 3 bases and J by 3 bases, 4 bases remained unmatched. The length of the CDR3 is 15 residues.

On this clonotype itself: A read error may be the cause here, since a much bigger clone is one base away. This chain uses TRBV19 with TRBJ1-2; weak D call: TRBD1 (5 bases). The CDR3 is 12 residues long. Per the germline V gene, CDR1 is LNHDA and CDR2 is SQIVND (reference sequence). The CDR3: CATGEANYGDTF. The CDR3 DNA sequence: TGTGCCACGGGGGAGGCTAACTATGGCGACACCTTC.

This clonotype was recorded at least ten times. The chain has TRBV4-2 and TRBJ1-2; no definite D call. Between the trimmed V and J ends, which lost 0 bases and 8 bases, there was a span of 16 bases. The length of the CDR3 is 15 residues. Germline CDR1 reads LGHNA; CDR2 reads YNFKEQ. CDR3 amino acids: CASSQDFTPLGGYTF. The CDR3 nucleotides are TGTGCCAGCAGCCAAGATTTTACCCCTTTGGGCGGCTACACCTTC.

The genes are TRBV29-1 and TRBJ1-2, with 7 bases matching TRBD1. Germline CDR1 reads SQVTM; CDR2 reads ANQGSEA. The CDR3 is 12 residues long. The V segment lost 6 bases and the J segment 1 base; nucleotides outside the gene matches: 2. The chain's CDR3 is CSVGDSNYGYTF. The DNA of the CDR3 is TGCAGCGTGGGGGACAGTAACTATGGCTACACCTTC.